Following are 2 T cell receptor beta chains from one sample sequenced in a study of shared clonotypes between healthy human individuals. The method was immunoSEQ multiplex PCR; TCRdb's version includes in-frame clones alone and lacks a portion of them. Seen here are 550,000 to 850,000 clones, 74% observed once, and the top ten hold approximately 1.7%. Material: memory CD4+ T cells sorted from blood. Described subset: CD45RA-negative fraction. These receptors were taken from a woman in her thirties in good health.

The CDR3 is CASRTATLAGLEQFF. For the CDR3, the DNA is TGTGCCAGCAGAACAGCCACCCTAGCGGGACTTGAGCAGTTCTTC. The V and J genes are TRBV28 and TRBJ2-1; 9 positions match TRBD2. The germline V gene has CDR1 MDHEN and CDR2 SYDVKM. The length of the CDR3 is 15 residues. The V gene end was trimmed by 6 bases and the J gene end by 9 bases; junction bases not matched to a gene: 12.

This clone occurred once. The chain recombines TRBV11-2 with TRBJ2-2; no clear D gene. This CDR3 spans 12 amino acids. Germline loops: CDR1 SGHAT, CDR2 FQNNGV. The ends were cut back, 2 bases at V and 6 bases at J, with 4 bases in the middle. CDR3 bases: TGTGCCAGCAGCTTACTTGCCGGGGAGCTGTTTTTT. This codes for CASSLLAGELFF.